Below, 26 T cell receptor beta chains from the same sample are listed, as sequenced in a study of blood T cell repertoires in COVID-19. The method was immunoSEQ multiplex PCR; TCRdb's version includes in-frame clones alone and lacks a portion of them. The table has roughly 220,000 clones, approximately 84% seen once. The sequenced material came from peripheral blood. These receptors all stem from a woman in her thirties who had recovered from COVID-19.

The V and J genes are TRBV28 and TRBJ2-7; 8 bases fit TRBD1. V shed 4 bases and J 11 bases; nucleotides not matched to a gene: 13. The CDR3 extends over 14 amino acids. CDR1 is MDHEN, CDR2 SYDVKM, per germline. The CDR3 DNA reads as TGTGCCAGCAGTTCGACAGGGGCGATATGGATTGAGTACTTC. Translation: CASSSTGAIWIEYF.

This sequence joins TRBV27 and TRBJ2-7; TRBD2 agrees at 10 bases. Trimming at V came to 7 bases and at J to 3 bases, leaving 6 bases not matched to a gene. Germline V gene lookup returns CDR1 MNHEY and CDR2 SMNVEV (reference sequence). The CDR3 is made up of 14 amino acids. The CDR3: CASTIAGGGYEQYF. DNA for the CDR3: TGTGCCAGCACTATAGCGGGAGGTGGCTACGAGCAGTACTTC.

V gene TRBV7-2 combines with J gene TRBJ2-2, with D maybe TRBD2 (5 bases). The germline gives CDR1 SGHTA, CDR2 FQGNSA. The V gene lost 2 bases and the J gene lost 6 bases, with 16 bases spanning the gap. There are 16 residues in the CDR3. CDR3 sequence (DNA): TGTGCCAGCAGCTTATGGGAGCAGGCTCGATCCGGGGAGCTGTTTTTT. It encodes CASSLWEQARSGELFF.

This sequence joins TRBV25-1 and TRBJ1-1; tentative D call: TRBD1 (5 bases). The length of the CDR3 is 10 residues. Germline lookup yields CDR1 MGHDK and CDR2 SYGVNS. Deletions cut 9 bases from V and 7 bases from J, with 9 bases between. The CDR3, as DNA: TGTGCCAGGAGGAGGGGTGAAGCTTTCTTT. Its translation is CARRRGEAFF. Drawing the rest from reference TRBV25-1 and TRBJ1-1, the complete variable domain is EADIYQTPRYLVIGTGKKITLECSQTMGHDKMYWYQQDPGMELHLIHYSYGVNSTEKGDLSSESTVSRIRTEHFPLTLESARPSHTSQYLCARRRGEAFFGQGTRLTVV.

The V and J genes are TRBV11-2 and TRBJ2-7; 7 bases are a match to TRBD1. Germline V lookup: CDR1 SGHAT, CDR2 FQNNGV. V trimming: 4 bases; J trimming: 0 bases; junction bases outside the gene matches: 15. The CDR3 runs to 18 residues. The chain's CDR3 is CASSYERTGPLSSYEQYF. The CDR3 DNA reads TGTGCCAGCAGCTACGAGAGGACAGGTCCTCTCAGCTCCTACGAGCAGTACTTC.

Here the CDR3 DNA reads TGTGCCAGCAGCCCCCTGACAATCAATCAGCCCCAGCATTTT. This gives the protein CASSPLTINQPQHF. The chain has TRBV27 and TRBJ1-5; no definite D call. V lost 6 bases and J 3 bases, leaving 12 bases between the germline ends. Looked up from germline, CDR1 is MNHEY and CDR2 is SMNVEV (reference sequence). The CDR3 runs to 14 residues.

The chain carries TRBV4-1 and TRBJ2-1; 12 bases map to TRBD2. The CDR3 has 17 residues. V trimming: 4 bases; J trimming: 3 bases; junction bases outside the gene matches: 7. Germline V gene lookup returns CDR1 MGHRA and CDR2 YSYEKL. CDR3 in amino acids: CASSPRTSGIGYNEQFF. The CDR3 nucleotides are TGCGCCAGCAGCCCCCGGACTAGCGGGATTGGCTACAATGAGCAGTTCTTC.

This clone was seen only once. The chain uses TRBV2 and TRBJ2-6, with a weak D call TRBD1 (5 bases). Trimming cost V 6 bases and J 4 bases, with 10 bases left between them. Germline CDR1 SNHLY, CDR2 FYNNEI. CDR3 length equals 14 residues. CDR3 sequence: CASRGLPGANVLTF. CDR3 sequence (DNA): TGTGCCAGCAGGGGGCTGCCAGGGGCCAACGTCCTGACTTTC.

V usage is TRBV9 and J usage is TRBJ2-7; perhaps TRBD2 as D (6 bases). The CDR3 is 15 amino acids. Germline V gene data show CDR1 as SGDLS and CDR2 as YYNGEE. Deletions cut 0 bases from V and 9 bases from J, with 19 bases between. CDR3 loop: CASSVGEGGSTRQYF. The CDR3 DNA reads TGTGCCAGCAGCGTAGGCGAGGGAGGATCTACGAGGCAGTACTTC.

The rearrangement links TRBV28 to TRBJ2-2; D call uncertain. Per germline, CDR1 MDHEN and CDR2 SYDVKM. The ends were cut back, 3 bases at V and 10 bases at J, with 9 bases in the middle. This CDR3 is built from 12 residues. As DNA, the CDR3 is TGTGCCAGCAGTTTGGGCCGAGAGGAGCTGTTTTTT. Translated, it gives CASSLGREELFF. Looking up the rest from reference TRBV28 and TRBJ2-2 gives the full variable domain: DVKVTQSSRYLVKRTGEKVFLECVQDMDHENMFWYRQDPGLGLRLIYFSYDVKMKEKGDIPEGYSVSREKKERFSLILESASTNQTSMYLCASSLGREELFFGEGSRLTVL.

The chain combines TRBV13 with TRBJ2-1; 10 positions match TRBD2. CDR1 and CDR2 (germline): PRHDT, FYEKMQ (reference sequence). The J segment lost 5 bases and the V segment lost 1 base, leaving 8 bases of the junction unmatched. The CDR3 has 17 residues. CDR3 sequence: CASSLAPLAGVNNEQFF. Here the CDR3 DNA reads TGTGCCAGCAGCTTAGCCCCCCTAGCGGGAGTCAACAATGAGCAGTTCTTC.

Only a few counts were recorded for this clone. The J gene is TRBJ2-7, the V gene TRBV28; 8 bases map to TRBD2. This CDR3 comprises 16 residues. V was clipped by 4 bases and J by 0 bases; unmatched bases: 8. Germline V CDR1 and CDR2: MDHEN, SYDVKM. The CDR3 DNA is TGTGCCAGCAGTTCTCTCGGGGGGGTTCCCTCCTACGAGCAGTACTTC. Its protein is CASSSLGGVPSYEQYF.

The chain joins TRBV30 to TRBJ1-5; 8 nucleotides line up with TRBD1. Germline CDR1 reads GTSNPN; CDR2 reads SVGIG (reference sequence). The CDR3 contains 14 residues. V was pared by 3 bases and J by 6 bases, with 7 bases of the junction left unmatched. As DNA, the CDR3 is TGTGCCTGGAGGGACAGGGCTTCGGGTCAGCCCCAGCATTTT. This sequence encodes CAWRDRASGQPQHF.

The V call is TRBV5-6, the J call TRBJ1-4, with a possible D match to TRBD1 (6 bases). The V end was cut by 0 bases, the J end by 7 bases, with 7 bases between. Germline V gene lookup returns CDR1 SGHDT and CDR2 YYEEEE. The CDR3 is made up of 13 amino acids. The CDR3 DNA sequence: TGTGCCAGCAGCTTGGTGGACAGTGAAAAACTGTTTTTT. This codes for CASSLVDSEKLFF.

V gene TRBV5-1 combines with J gene TRBJ2-3; TRBD1 agrees at 10 bases. The J segment lost 0 bases and the V segment lost 1 base, leaving 8 bases of the junction unmatched. The V gene's germline CDR1 is SGHRS and CDR2 YFSETQ. CDR3 length equals 18 residues. The CDR3 DNA follows: TGCGCCAGCAGCTTGAAATTTATGGGACAGGGGAGCACAGATACGCAGTATTTT. As protein: CASSLKFMGQGSTDTQYF. Looking up the rest from reference TRBV5-1 and TRBJ2-3 gives the full variable domain: KAGVTQTPRYLIKTRGQQVTLSCSPISGHRSVSWYQQTPGQGLQFLFEYFSETQRNKGNFPGRFSGRQFSNSRSEMNVSTLELGDSALYLCASSLKFMGQGSTDTQYFGPGTRLTVL.

This chain joins TRBV2 and TRBJ2-7, with 9 bases lining up with TRBD2. The CDR3 consists of 13 residues. Germline CDR1 SNHLY, CDR2 FYNNEI. J gave up 5 bases and V 7 bases, and 6 bases lay outside the gene matches. CDR3 in DNA: TGTGCCAGCATTTTTGCGGGGGGGGACGAGCAGTACTTC. Protein sequence: CASIFAGGDEQYF.

The chain carries TRBV30 and TRBJ2-7; the match to TRBD2 covers 11 bases. This CDR3 spans 13 amino acids. V lost 8 bases, J lost 3 bases, and 6 bases stayed unmatched. Looked up from germline, CDR1 is GTSNPN and CDR2 is SVGIG (reference sequence). CDR3 in DNA: TGTGCCCGCACTAGCGGGGGTGACTACGAGCAGTACTTC. Protein sequence: CARTSGGDYEQYF.

The chain combines TRBV7-3 with TRBJ2-1; 7 bases fit TRBD2. Trimming took 0 bases from V and 4 from J; bases not matched to a gene: 3. CDR1 is SGHTA, CDR2 FQGTGA, per germline. The CDR3 runs to 15 residues. The DNA for the CDR3 is TGTGCCAGCAGCTTAACAGCGGGACTATACAATGAGCAGTTCTTC. Protein sequence: CASSLTAGLYNEQFF.

This rearrangement joins TRBV25-1 to TRBJ2-4; tentatively, D is TRBD1 (5 bases). Trimming pared 5 bases from V and 4 bases from J, leaving 9 bases between. The germline CDR1 and CDR2 sequences are MGHDK and SYGVNS. The CDR3 runs 13 residues. CDR3 DNA: TGTGCCAGCAGTCCCAGGACAAAAAACATTCAGTACTTC. Residues: CASSPRTKNIQYF.

This chain joins TRBV18 and TRBJ1-5; TRBD1 agrees at 11 bases. The J segment lost 6 bases and the V segment lost 3 bases, leaving 7 bases of the junction unmatched. This CDR3 has 16 amino acids. Germline lookup yields CDR1 KGHSH and CDR2 LQKENI. The DNA for the CDR3 is TGTGCCAGCTCACCCCCGGGACAGGGGGAAGGTCAGCCCCAGCATTTT. This sequence encodes CASSPPGQGEGQPQHF.

The rearrangement links TRBV11-1 to TRBJ2-7; 7 nucleotides agree with TRBD2. The CDR3 length is 15 residues. CDR1 and CDR2 from the germline V gene are SGHAT and FQDESV (reference sequence). Germline trimming cut 5 bases from V and 8 bases from J; bases unmatched to any gene: 15. The CDR3, as DNA: TGTGCCAGCAGCCAAGGGTCGGCGGGAGAGGAAAAGCAGTACTTC. This gives the protein CASSQGSAGEEKQYF.

This clone was detected once. The chain carries TRBV28 and TRBJ2-2; D might be TRBD2 (5 bases). This CDR3 is built from 13 residues. CDR1 and CDR2 (germline): MDHEN, SYDVKM. Trimming took 1 base from V and 8 from J, leaving 8 bases between them. Here the CDR3 reads CASSLFGGGELFF. The CDR3 DNA reads TGTGCCAGCAGTTTATTTGGAGGTGGGGAGCTGTTTTTT.

The chain combines TRBV15 with TRBJ2-3; TRBD1 aligns across 9 bases. CDR1 and CDR2 from the germline V gene are LNHNV and YYDKDF (reference sequence). J gave up 5 bases and V 0 bases, and 6 bases lay outside the gene matches. The CDR3 consists of 16 residues. The CDR3 loop is CATSRDKAGQGDTQYF. In DNA form, the CDR3 reads TGTGCCACCAGCAGAGATAAGGCGGGACAGGGAGATACGCAGTATTTT.

This chain joins TRBV10-2 and TRBJ1-3; possible D gene TRBD1, 5 bases. This CDR3 is 15 amino acids long. Trimming removed 0 bases at V and 8 bases at J, with 14 bases between. The germline CDR1 and CDR2 sequences are WSHSY and SAAADI. The CDR3: CASSESLGGGYTIYF. The CDR3 bases are TGCGCCAGCAGTGAGTCGCTTGGGGGAGGATACACCATATATTTT.

V and J are TRBV25-1 and TRBJ2-3; the match to TRBD2 covers 10 bases. From germline, CDR1 is MGHDK and CDR2 SYGVNS. The CDR3 is 15 amino acids. J was trimmed by 1 base and V by 6 bases; bases with no gene match: 4. Here the CDR3 DNA reads TGTGCCAGCAGCAGCGGGAGGGGCGGCACAGATACGCAGTATTTT. Protein product: CASSSGRGGTDTQYF. The full variable domain, with the rest looked up from reference TRBV25-1 and TRBJ2-3, is EADIYQTPRYLVIGTGKKITLECSQTMGHDKMYWYQQDPGMELHLIHYSYGVNSTEKGDLSSESTVSRIRTEHFPLTLESARPSHTSQYLCASSSGRGGTDTQYFGPGTRLTVL.

V and J are TRBV6-6 and TRBJ1-4; 9 bases agree with TRBD1. This CDR3 spans 15 amino acids. With 7 bases clipped from V and 0 bases from J, the junction kept 3 bases outside the gene matches. The V gene's germline CDR1 is MNHNY and CDR2 SVGAGI (reference sequence). The CDR3 DNA reads as TGTGCCAGCACGACAGGGGGAGCAACTAATGAAAAACTGTTTTTT. Translating it yields CASTTGGATNEKLFF.